The entry below gives a single T cell receptor beta chain sequence along with its context. Germline CDR1 SGHVS, CDR2 FQNEAQ. The CDR3 extends over 16 amino acids. V shed 5 bases, J shed 2 bases, and the junction held 9 bases outside the gene matches. The source of the sample is a study of T cell changes during pregnancy in multiple sclerosis. Measured with immunoSEQ multiplex PCR; TCRdb has only the in-frame clones, and not every one. This sample has some 49,000 clones, with almost 95% found just once. This TCR derives from a female donor in good health, enrolled as a control in a pregnancy study. The sample here was CD4+ T cells from peripheral blood mononuclear cells, taken in the second trimester of pregnancy. The chain combines TRBV7-8 with TRBJ1-2; TRBD1 matches at 9 bases. Written as DNA, the CDR3 is TGTGCCAGCAGCGCCGGGACAGGGCAGGAGAACTATGGCTACACCTTC. It translates to CASSAGTGQENYGYTF. Supplemented by reference TRBV7-8 and TRBJ1-2, the full variable domain reads GAGVSQSPRYKVAKRGQDVALRCDPISGHVSLFWYQQALGQGPEFLTYFQNEAQLDKSGLPSDRFFAERPEGSVSTLKIQRTQQEDSAVYLCASSAGTGQENYGYTFGSGTRLTVV.